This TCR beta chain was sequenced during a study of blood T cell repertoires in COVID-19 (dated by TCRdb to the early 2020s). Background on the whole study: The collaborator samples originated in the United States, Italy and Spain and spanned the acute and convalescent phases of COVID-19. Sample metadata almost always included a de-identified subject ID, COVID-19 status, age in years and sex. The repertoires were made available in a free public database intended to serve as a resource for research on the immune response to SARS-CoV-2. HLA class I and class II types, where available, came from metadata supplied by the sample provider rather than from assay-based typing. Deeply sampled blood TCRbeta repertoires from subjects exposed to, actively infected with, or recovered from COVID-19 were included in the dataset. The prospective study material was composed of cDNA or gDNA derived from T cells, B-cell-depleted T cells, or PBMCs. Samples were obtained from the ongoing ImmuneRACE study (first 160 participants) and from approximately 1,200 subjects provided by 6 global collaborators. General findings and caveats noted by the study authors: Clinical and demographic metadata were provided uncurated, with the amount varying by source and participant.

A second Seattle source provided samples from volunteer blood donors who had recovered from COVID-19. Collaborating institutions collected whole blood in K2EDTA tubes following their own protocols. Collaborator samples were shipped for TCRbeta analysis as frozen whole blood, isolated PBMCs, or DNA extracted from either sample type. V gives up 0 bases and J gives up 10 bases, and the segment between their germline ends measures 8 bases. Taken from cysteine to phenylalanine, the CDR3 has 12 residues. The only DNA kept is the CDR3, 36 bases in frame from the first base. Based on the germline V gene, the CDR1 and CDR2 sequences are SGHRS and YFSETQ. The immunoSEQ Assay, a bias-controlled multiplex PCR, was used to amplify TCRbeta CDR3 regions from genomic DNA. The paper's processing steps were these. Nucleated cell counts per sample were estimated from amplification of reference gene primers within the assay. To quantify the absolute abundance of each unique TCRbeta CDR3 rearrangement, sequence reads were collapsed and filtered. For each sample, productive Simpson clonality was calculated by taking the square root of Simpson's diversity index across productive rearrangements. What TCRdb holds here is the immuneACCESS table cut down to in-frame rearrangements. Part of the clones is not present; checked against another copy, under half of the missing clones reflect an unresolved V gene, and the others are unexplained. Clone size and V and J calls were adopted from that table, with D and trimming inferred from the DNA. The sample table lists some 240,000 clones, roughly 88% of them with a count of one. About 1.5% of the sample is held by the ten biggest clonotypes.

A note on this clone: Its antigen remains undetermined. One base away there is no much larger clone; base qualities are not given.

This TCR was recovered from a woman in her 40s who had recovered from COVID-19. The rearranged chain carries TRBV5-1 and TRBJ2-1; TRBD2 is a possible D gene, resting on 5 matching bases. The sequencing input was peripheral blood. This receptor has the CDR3 CASSLDRGEQFF. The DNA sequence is TGCGCCAGCAGCTTGGATCGAGGGGAGCAGTTCTTC.